Listed below are T cell receptor beta chains from one sample, sequenced in a study of OX40 agonist ivuxolimab in advanced cancers. Sequencing was performed with immunoSEQ multiplex PCR; in TCRdb, only in-frame clones are kept and a portion is missing. The sample holds about 69,000 clones, 60% to 85% seen once. This material consisted of CD4+ or CD8+ T cells sorted from blood, taken in a trial of the OX40 agonist ivuxolimab. The receptors originated from an adult with an advanced solid tumor such as melanoma, head and neck, liver or kidney cancer. The CDR3 runs from the conserved cysteine through the conserved F or W. The D gene is left open where the match is weak. Only some rows state a clone size, as once, few, many or a class for expanded clones.

clone size	V gene	D gene	J gene	CDR3 protein	CDR3 DNA
.	TRBV5-1	.	TRBJ2-4	CASSFTRESKNIQYF	TGCGCCAGCAGCTTTACGAGGGAATCCAAAAACATTCAGTACTTC
.	TRBV5-6	.	TRBJ2-2	CASSLTTGRLHGELFF	TGTGCCAGCAGCTTGACGACAGGGAGGCTACACGGGGAGCTGTTTTTT
.	TRBV2	TRBD2	TRBJ2-1	CASRLAAYNEQFF	TGTGCCAGCAGACTAGCGGCCTACAATGAGCAGTTCTTC
.	TRBV5-4	.	TRBJ1-1	CASSLGAGSGVNTEAFF	TGTGCCAGCAGCTTGGGGGCGGGGTCAGGCGTAAACACTGAAGCTTTCTTT
.	TRBV27	.	TRBJ2-3	CASSLGLASHTQYF	TGTGCCAGCAGTCTAGGGTTAGCCAGCCATACGCAGTATTTT
.	TRBV5-1	TRBD2	TRBJ2-7	CASSSLGGLAEQYF	TGCGCCAGCAGCTCATTGGGGGGACTAGCTGAGCAGTACTTC
.	TRBV18	TRBD2	TRBJ2-1	CASSPYTSGRGNEQFF	TGTGCCAGCTCACCCTACACTAGCGGGAGGGGGAATGAGCAGTTCTTC
.	TRBV27	TRBD1	TRBJ2-3	CASSLKGTGGRGDTQYF	TGTGCCAGCAGTTTAAAAGGGACAGGGGGGCGCGGAGATACGCAGTATTTT
few	TRBV7-3	.	TRBJ2-7	CASSLSGSAEQYF	TGTGCCAGCAGCTTATCGGGCAGCGCGGAGCAGTACTTC
.	TRBV19	TRBD1	TRBJ1-5	CASTATGEGHQPQHF	TGTGCCAGTACCGCGACAGGGGAGGGTCATCAGCCCCAGCATTTT
.	TRBV9	.	TRBJ2-3	CASSVGADTQYF	TGTGCCAGCAGCGTAGGTGCAGATACGCAGTATTTT
.	TRBV18	TRBD2	TRBJ2-1	CASSPSSGKGFTIEQFF	TGTGCCAGCTCACCTTCCAGCGGGAAAGGCTTTACAATTGAGCAGTTCTTC
once	TRBV2	TRBD1	TRBJ1-1	CASSARQGITEAFF	TGTGCCAGCAGCGCGAGACAGGGTATAACTGAAGCTTTCTTT
.	TRBV5-1	.	TRBJ2-2	CASSFRPGSGELFF	TGCGCCAGCAGCTTCAGGCCTGGGTCCGGGGAGCTGTTTTTT
.	TRBV6-1	TRBD1	TRBJ1-4	CASDRDRGEKLFF	TGTGCCAGCGACCGGGACAGGGGTGAAAAACTGTTTTTT
.	TRBV11-2	.	TRBJ2-3	CASSLLAPGGTDTQYF	TGTGCCAGCAGCCTCTTAGCCCCAGGGGGCACAGATACGCAGTATTTT
.	TRBV5-1	TRBD1	TRBJ2-7	CASSLGTGTYEQYF	TGCGCCAGCAGCTTGGGGACAGGGACCTACGAGCAGTACTTC
.	TRBV7-2	TRBD1	TRBJ2-7	CASSRESQGAPYEQYF	TGTGCCAGCAGCAGAGAGAGCCAGGGGGCTCCATACGAGCAGTACTTC
.	TRBV4-1	.	TRBJ2-5	CASSQGAGDGEETQYF	TGCGCCAGCAGCCAAGGGGCAGGGGACGGGGAAGAGACCCAGTACTTC
.	TRBV7-9	.	TRBJ1-6	CASSLISQGRWSPLHF	TGTGCCAGCAGCTTAATTTCGCAGGGGAGATGGTCACCCCTCCACTTT
.	TRBV9	.	TRBJ2-2	CASSVARENTGELFF	TGTGCCAGCAGCGTAGCCCGGGAAAACACCGGGGAGCTGTTTTTT
few	TRBV7-6	TRBD2	TRBJ2-3	CASSWMASGGAPDTQYF	TGTGCCAGCAGCTGGATGGCTAGCGGGGGGGCCCCAGATACGCAGTATTTT
.	TRBV2	.	TRBJ1-2	CASSERGGESGYTF	TGTGCCAGCAGTGAAAGGGGGGGCGAGTCGGGCTACACCTTC
.	TRBV11-2	.	TRBJ2-3	CASSLPRGSFDTQYF	TGTGCCAGCAGCTTACCCAGGGGAAGTTTTGATACGCAGTATTTT
.	TRBV23-1	.	TRBJ2-1	CASTQAGTNEQFF	TGCGCCAGCACTCAAGCGGGTACCAATGAGCAGTTCTTC
.	TRBV28	.	TRBJ1-1	CASNSRTENTEAFF	TGTGCCAGCAACTCCCGGACGGAGAACACTGAAGCTTTCTTT
.	TRBV2	TRBD1	TRBJ1-3	CASSWTGQGNTIYF	TGTGCCAGCAGTTGGACAGGGCAGGGAAACACCATATATTTT
.	TRBV5-8	TRBD2	TRBJ2-7	CASRGLGAGGYF	TGTGCCAGCAGGGGACTAGGGGCTGGCGGGTACTTC
.	TRBV27	.	TRBJ1-5	CASSSWQGGQPQHF	TGTGCCAGCAGTTCGTGGCAGGGAGGGCAGCCCCAGCATTTT
once	TRBV19	.	TRBJ1-2	CASTPTEESYGYTF	TGTGCCAGTACCCCGACAGAGGAGAGCTATGGCTACACCTTC
.	TRBV7-8	TRBD2	TRBJ2-7	CASSLAATGGYEQYF	TGTGCCAGCAGCTTAGCGGCGACGGGAGGGTACGAGCAGTACTTC
.	TRBV7-9	TRBD2	TRBJ2-3	CATSLGTSGPDTQYF	TGTGCCACCTCTCTCGGGACTAGCGGGCCGGATACGCAGTATTTT
once	TRBV7-9	.	TRBJ2-3	CASSFTSGTGTDTQYF	TGTGCCAGCAGCTTCACCTCCGGGACCGGCACAGATACGCAGTATTTT
.	TRBV28	.	TRBJ1-1	CAITQGHRSEAFF	TGTGCCATCACCCAGGGGCATAGGTCTGAAGCTTTCTTT
.	TRBV5-4	.	TRBJ1-2	CASSLEAVYGYTF	TGTGCCAGCAGCTTGGAGGCCGTCTATGGCTACACCTTC
.	TRBV5-4	.	TRBJ1-6	CASSWDTSYNSPLHF	TGTGCCAGCAGCTGGGACACCTCCTATAATTCACCCCTCCACTTT
.	TRBV4-2	.	TRBJ2-2	CASSRRDRNTGELFF	TGTGCCAGCAGCCGCCGAGACCGGAACACCGGGGAGCTGTTTTTT
few	TRBV27	TRBD1	TRBJ1-4	CASTRQGAKGEKLFF	TGTGCCAGCACCCGTCAGGGGGCAAAGGGTGAAAAACTGTTTTTT
.	TRBV18	TRBD1	TRBJ1-2	CASSLLDRADGYGYTF	TGTGCCAGCTCACTCCTAGACAGGGCAGACGGCTATGGCTACACCTTC
.	TRBV14	.	TRBJ2-1	CASGKELYNEQFF	TGTGCCAGCGGTAAGGAGCTTTACAATGAGCAGTTCTTC
.	TRBV19	TRBD1	TRBJ2-7	CASSVNFGTGTYEQYF	TGTGCCAGTAGTGTTAACTTCGGGACAGGGACCTACGAGCAGTACTTC
.	TRBV4-1	.	TRBJ2-4	CASSPGEDPAKNIQYF	TGCGCCAGCAGCCCCGGTGAGGACCCAGCCAAAAACATTCAGTACTTC
.	TRBV18	TRBD1	TRBJ2-5	CASTPGQGARETQYF	TGTGCCAGCACACCGGGACAGGGGGCCAGGGAGACCCAGTACTTC
.	TRBV15	TRBD1	TRBJ2-7	CATSGRDRVYEQYF	TGTGCCACCAGCGGCCGGGACAGGGTCTACGAGCAGTACTTC
.	TRBV6-6	TRBD1	TRBJ1-5	CASRAPGGGQPQHF	TGTGCCAGCAGGGCACCAGGGGGCGGTCAGCCCCAGCATTTT